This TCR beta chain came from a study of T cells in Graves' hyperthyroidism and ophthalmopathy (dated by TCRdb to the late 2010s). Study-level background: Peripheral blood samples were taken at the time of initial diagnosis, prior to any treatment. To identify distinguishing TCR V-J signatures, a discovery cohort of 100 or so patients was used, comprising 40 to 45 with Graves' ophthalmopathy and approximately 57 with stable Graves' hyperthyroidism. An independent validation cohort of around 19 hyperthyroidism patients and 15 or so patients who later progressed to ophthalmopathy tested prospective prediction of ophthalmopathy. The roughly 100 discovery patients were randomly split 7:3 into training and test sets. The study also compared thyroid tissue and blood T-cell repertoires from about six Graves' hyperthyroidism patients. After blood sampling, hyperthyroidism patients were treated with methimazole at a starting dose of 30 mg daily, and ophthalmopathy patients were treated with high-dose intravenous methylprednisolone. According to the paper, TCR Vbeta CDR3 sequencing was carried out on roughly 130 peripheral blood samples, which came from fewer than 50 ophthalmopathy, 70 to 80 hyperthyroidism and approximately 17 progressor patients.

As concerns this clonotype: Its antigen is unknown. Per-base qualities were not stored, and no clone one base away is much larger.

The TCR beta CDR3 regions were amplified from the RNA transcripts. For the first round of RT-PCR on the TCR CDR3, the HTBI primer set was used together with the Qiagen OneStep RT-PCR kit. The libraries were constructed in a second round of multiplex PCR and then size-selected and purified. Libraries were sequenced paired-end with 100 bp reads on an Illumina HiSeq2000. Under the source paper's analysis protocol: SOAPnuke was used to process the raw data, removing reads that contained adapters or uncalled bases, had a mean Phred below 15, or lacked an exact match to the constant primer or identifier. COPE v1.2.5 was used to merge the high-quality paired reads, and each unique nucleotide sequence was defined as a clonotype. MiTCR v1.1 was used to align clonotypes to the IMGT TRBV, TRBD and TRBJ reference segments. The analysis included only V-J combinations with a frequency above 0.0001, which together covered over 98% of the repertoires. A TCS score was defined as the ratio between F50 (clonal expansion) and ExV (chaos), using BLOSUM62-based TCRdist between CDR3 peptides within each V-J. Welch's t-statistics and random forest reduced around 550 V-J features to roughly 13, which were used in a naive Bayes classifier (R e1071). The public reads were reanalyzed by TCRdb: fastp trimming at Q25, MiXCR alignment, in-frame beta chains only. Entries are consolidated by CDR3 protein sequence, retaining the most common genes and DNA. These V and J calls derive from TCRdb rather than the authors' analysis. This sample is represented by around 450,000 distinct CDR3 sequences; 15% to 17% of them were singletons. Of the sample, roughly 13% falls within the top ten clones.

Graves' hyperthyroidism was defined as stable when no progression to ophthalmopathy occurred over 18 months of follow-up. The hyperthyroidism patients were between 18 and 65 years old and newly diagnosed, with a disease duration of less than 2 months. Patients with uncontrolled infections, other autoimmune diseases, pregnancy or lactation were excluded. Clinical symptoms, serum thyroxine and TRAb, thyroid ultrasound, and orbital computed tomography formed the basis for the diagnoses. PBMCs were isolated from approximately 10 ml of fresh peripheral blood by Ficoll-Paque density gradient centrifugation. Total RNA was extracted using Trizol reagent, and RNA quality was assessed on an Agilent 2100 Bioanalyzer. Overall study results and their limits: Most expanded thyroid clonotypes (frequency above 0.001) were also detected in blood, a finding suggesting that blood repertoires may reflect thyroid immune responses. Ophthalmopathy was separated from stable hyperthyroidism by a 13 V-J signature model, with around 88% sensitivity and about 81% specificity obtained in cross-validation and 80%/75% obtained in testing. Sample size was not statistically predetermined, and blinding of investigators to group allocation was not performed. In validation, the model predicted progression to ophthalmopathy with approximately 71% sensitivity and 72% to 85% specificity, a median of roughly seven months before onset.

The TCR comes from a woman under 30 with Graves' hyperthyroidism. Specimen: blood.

CDR3 loop: CASSLASESTGELFF. The DNA is as follows: TGTGCCAGCAGCTTAGCGTCAGAATCTACCGGGGAGCTGTTTTTT. The receptor chain draws on TRBV7-3 and TRBJ2-2, with the D gene not confidently named. From cysteine to phenylalanine, the CDR3 is 15 amino acids long. The CDR3 DNA has 45 bases and is translated from base 1. A distance of 12 bases separates the germline ends of V and J, which lose 2 bases and 5 bases respectively. Via the germline V gene, CDR1 is SGHTA and CDR2 FQGTGA.